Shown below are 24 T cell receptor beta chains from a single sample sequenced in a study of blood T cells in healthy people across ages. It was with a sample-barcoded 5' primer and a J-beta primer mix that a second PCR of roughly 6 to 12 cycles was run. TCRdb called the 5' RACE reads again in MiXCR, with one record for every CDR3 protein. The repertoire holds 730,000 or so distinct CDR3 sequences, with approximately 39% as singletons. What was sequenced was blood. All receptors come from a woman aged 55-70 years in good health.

Here the CDR3 reads CASSIRQGPYEQYF. The CDR3 bases are TGTGCCAGTAGTATACGACAGGGACCCTACGAGCAGTACTTC. The V call is TRBV19, the J call TRBJ2-7, with 7 bases fitting TRBD1. This CDR3 contains 14 residues. The ends lost 2 bases at V and 2 bases at J; junction bases unmatched: 3. Germline CDR1 and CDR2: LNHDA and SQIVND (reference sequence). Drawing the rest from reference TRBV19 and TRBJ2-7, the complete variable domain is DGGITQSPKYLFRKEGQNVTLSCEQNLNHDAMYWYRQDPGQGLRLIYYSQIVNDFQKGDIAEGYSVSREKKESFPLTVTSAQKNPTAFYLCASSIRQGPYEQYFGPGTRLTVT.

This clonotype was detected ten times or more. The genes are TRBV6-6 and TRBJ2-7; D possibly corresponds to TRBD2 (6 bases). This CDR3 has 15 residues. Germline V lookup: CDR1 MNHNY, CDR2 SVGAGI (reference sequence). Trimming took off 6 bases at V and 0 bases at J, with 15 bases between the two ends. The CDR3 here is CASREWTISSYEQYF. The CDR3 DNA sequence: TGTGCCAGCAGAGAATGGACTATTTCCTCCTACGAGCAGTACTTC.

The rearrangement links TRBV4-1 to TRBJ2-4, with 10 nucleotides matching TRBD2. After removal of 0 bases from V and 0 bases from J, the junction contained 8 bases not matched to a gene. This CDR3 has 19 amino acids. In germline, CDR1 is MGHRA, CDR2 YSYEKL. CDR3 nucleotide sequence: TGCGCCAGCAGCCAAGAGGGGCTAGCGGGGGAGCTAGCCAAAAACATTCAGTACTTC. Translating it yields CASSQEGLAGELAKNIQYF.

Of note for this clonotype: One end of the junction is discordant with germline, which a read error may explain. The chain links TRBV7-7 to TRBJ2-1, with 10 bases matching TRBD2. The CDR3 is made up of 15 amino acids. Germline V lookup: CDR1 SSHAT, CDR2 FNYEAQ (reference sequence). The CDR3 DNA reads TGTGCTAGCAGCCTCGGGACTAGCGCCAACAATGAGCAGTTCTTC. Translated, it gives CASSLGTSANNEQFF.

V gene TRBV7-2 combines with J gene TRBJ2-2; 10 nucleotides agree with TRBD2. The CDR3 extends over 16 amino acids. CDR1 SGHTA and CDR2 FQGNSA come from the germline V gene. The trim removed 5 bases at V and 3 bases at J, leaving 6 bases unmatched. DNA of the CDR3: TGTGCCAGCAGCCTCCAACTAGCGGGGTACACCGGGGAGCTGTTTTTT. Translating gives CASSLQLAGYTGELFF.

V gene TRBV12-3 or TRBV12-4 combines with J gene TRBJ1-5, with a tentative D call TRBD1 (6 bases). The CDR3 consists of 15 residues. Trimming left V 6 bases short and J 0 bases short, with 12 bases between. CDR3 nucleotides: TGTGCCAGCAGACCTACAGGGATTAGCAATCAGCCCCAGCATTTT. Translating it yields CASRPTGISNQPQHF.

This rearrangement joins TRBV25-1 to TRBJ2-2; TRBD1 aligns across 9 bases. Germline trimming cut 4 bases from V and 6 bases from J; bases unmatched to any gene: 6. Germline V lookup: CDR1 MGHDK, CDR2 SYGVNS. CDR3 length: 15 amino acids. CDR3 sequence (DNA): TGTGCCAGCAGTGCGGACAGGGGAGTCTCCGGGGAGCTGTTTTTT. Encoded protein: CASSADRGVSGELFF.

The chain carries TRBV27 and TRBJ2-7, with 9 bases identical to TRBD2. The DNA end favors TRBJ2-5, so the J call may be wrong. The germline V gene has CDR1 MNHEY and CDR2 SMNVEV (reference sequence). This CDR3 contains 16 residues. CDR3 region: CASRPKGTSGQETQYF. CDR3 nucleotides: TGTGCCAGCAGGCCGAAGGGAACTAGCGGGCAAGAGACCCAGTACTTC.

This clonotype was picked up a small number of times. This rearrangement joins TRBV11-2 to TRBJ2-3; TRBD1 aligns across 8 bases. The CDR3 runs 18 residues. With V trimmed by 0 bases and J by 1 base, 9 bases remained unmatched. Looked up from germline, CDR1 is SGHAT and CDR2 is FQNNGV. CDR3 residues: CASSLDLQTGDGTDTQYF. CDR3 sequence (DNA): TGTGCCAGCAGCTTAGATCTCCAGACAGGGGACGGCACAGATACGCAGTATTTT.

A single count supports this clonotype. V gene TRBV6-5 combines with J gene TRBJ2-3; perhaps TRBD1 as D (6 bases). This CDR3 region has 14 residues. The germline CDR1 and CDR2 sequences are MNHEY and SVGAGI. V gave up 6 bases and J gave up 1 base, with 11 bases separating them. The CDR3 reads CASRHRVGTDTQYF. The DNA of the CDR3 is TGTGCCAGCAGACACAGGGTTGGCACAGATACGCAGTATTTT.

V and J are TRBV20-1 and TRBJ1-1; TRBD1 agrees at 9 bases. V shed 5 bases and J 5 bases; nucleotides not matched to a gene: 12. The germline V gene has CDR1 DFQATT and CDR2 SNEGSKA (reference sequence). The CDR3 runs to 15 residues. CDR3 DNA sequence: TGCAGTGCTTCGGAAGGACAGGGGAGAGGTACTGAAGCTTTCTTT. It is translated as CSASEGQGRGTEAFF.

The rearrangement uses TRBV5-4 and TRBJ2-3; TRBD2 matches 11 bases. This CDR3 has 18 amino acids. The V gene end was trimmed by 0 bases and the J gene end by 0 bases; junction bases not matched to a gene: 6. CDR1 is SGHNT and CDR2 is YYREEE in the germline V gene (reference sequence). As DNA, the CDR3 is TGTGCCAGCAGCTTGGTGTCGCGGACTAGCGGGAGCACAGATACGCAGTATTTT. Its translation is CASSLVSRTSGSTDTQYF.

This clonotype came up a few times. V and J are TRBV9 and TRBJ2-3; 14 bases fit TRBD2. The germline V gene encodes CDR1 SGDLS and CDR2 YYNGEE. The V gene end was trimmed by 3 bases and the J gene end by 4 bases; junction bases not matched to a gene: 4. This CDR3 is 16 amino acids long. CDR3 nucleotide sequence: TGTGCCAGCAGCGGGCGACTAGCGGGGGGGTCAGATACGCAGTATTTT. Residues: CASSGRLAGGSDTQYF.

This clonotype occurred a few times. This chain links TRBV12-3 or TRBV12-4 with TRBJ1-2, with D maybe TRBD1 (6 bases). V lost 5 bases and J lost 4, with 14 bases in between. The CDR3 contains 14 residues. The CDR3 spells CASSPPDRFYGYTF. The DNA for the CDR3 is TGTGCCAGCAGTCCGCCGGACAGATTCTATGGCTACACCTTC.

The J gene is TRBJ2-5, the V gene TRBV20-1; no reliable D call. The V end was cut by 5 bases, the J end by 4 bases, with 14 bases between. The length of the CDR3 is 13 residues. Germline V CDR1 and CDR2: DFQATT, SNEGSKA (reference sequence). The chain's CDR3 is CSAVRQVGETQYF. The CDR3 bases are TGCAGTGCTGTCCGGCAGGTGGGAGAGACCCAGTACTTC.

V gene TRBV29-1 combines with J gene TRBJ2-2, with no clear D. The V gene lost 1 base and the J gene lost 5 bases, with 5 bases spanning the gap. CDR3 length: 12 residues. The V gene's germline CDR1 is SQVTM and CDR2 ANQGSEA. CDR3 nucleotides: TGCAGCGTTGAAGGGCTTACCGGGGAGCTGTTTTTT. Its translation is CSVEGLTGELFF.

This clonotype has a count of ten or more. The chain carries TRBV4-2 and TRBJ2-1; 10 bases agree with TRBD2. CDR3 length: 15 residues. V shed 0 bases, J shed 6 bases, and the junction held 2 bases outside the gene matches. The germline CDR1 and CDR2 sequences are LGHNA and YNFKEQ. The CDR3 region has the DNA TGTGCCAGCAGCCAAGAGCCTAGCGGGGGCAATGAGCAGTTCTTC. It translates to CASSQEPSGGNEQFF.

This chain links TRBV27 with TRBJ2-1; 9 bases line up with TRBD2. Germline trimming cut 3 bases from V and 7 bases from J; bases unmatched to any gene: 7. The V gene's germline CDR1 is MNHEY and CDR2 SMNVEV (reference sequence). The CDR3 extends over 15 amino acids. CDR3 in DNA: TGTGCCAGCAGTTTCGGTAGCGGGAGTGGGAATGAGCAGTTCTTC. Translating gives CASSFGSGSGNEQFF.

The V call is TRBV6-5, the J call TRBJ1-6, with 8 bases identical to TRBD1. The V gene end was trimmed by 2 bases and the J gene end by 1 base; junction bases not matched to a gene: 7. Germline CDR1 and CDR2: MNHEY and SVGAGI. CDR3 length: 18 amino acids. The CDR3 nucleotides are TGTGCCAGCAGTTACGCCGGGGACAGGAGGTCCTATAATTCACCCCTCCACTTT. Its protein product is CASSYAGDRRSYNSPLHF.

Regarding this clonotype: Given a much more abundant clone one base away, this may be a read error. In DNA, the CDR3 is TGTGCCGGCACACGACAGGGATTATACGAGCAGTACTTC. Translation gives CAGTRQGLYEQYF. The V and J genes are TRBV12-3 or TRBV12-4 and TRBJ2-7; 7 bases agree with TRBD1. Trimming cost V 11 bases and J 4 bases; bases outside gene matches: 11. CDR3 size: 13 residues.

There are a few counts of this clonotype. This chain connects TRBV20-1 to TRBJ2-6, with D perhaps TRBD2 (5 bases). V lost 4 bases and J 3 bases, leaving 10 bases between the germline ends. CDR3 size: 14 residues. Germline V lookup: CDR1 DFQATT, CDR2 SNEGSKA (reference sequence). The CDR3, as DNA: TGCAGTGCTATGAGTAGCGATGGGGCCAACGTCCTGACTTTC. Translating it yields CSAMSSDGANVLTF.

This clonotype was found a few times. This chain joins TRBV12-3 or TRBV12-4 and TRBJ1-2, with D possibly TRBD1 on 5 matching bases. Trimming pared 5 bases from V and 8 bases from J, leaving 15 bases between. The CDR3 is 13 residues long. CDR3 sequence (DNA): TGTGCCAGCAGTATGAGGGGCCATGGGGGCTACACCTTC. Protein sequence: CASSMRGHGGYTF.

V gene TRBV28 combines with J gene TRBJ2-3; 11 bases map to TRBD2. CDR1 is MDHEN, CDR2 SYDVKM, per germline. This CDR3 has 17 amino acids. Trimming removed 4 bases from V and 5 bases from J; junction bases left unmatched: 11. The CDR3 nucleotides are TGTGCCAGCAGTTCCCGGACTAGCGGGTGGAGTAGAGATACGCAGTATTTT. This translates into CASSSRTSGWSRDTQYF.

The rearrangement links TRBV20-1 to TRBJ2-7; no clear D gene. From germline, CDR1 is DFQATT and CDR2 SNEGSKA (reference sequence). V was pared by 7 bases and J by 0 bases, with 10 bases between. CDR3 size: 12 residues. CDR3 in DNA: TGCAGTGTTCCCCTAAGCTCCTACGAGCAGTACTTC. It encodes CSVPLSSYEQYF.